This T cell receptor (beta chain) was sequenced for a study of regulatory T cells in long-lasting Graves disease. Study context: Recently diagnosed Graves' patients had received antithyroid drugs for under 3 months.

To note about this clonotype: The antigen is undetermined.

Whole-study results and caveats: Patients with persistent disease shared 2,500 or so public clonotypes, outpacing the 966 shared by new patients. Gene preferences differed: TRBV28, TRBJ1-2, TRBJ2-5 in persistent cases.

Trimming left V 3 bases short and J 1 base short, with 6 bases between. The CDR3 has 13 amino acids. Germline assignment: CDR1 SGHAT and CDR2 FQNNGV. Arm-PCR of CDR3 regions with iRepertoire HTBI primers generated TCR beta libraries. Using its own MiXCR run on the multiplex PCR reads, TCRdb lists one record per CDR3 protein. The data show 400,000 to 500,000 distinct CDR3 sequences, about 15% seen once. The time point: newly diagnosed GD, antithyroid drugs for less than 3 months. Construction of the TCR library relied on RNA isolated from PBMCs. These data also formed part of another study, on T cells in Graves' hyperthyroidism and ophthalmopathy. That study adds: Blood also held most thyroid clonotypes expanded beyond 0.001.

This specimen consisted of peripheral blood mononuclear cells (PBMCs), obtained at new diagnosis, from a patient treated with antithyroid drugs. This TCR derives from a middle-aged woman with Graves disease. This chain connects TRBV11-2 to TRBJ2-5; D is uncertain. CDR3 amino acids: CASSFGFQETQYF. DNA for the CDR3: TGTGCCAGCAGCTTTGGTTTCCAAGAGACCCAGTACTTC.